This T cell receptor beta chain appears in the sequencing data of a study of blood T cells in healthy people across ages. The study, taken as a whole, reports: It was held that the diversity estimates obtained from one million T cells were underestimates.

No fewer than 6.5 million PBMCs went into each sample. A second PCR, run for about 6 to 11 cycles, used a sample-barcoded 5' primer plus a J-beta primer mix. Each of the cDNA molecules was tagged by a template-switch adaptor with 12 random nucleotides. TCRdb itself ran the 5' RACE reads through MiXCR, one entry per CDR3 protein. The table shows approximately 880,000 distinct CDR3 sequences, with about 48% occurring only once. A remark on this clonotype: Its antigen is unknown.

Sequenced input: blood. The clonotype comes from a man in his thirties or forties in good health.

The CDR3 is CSVSAHPRQGRGYNEQFF. CDR3 DNA: TGCAGCGTTTCAGCCCACCCCCGACAGGGAAGGGGATACAATGAGCAGTTCTTC. The chain employs TRBV29-1 and TRBJ2-1, with TRBD1 matching over 7 bases. Germline CDR1 reads SQVTM; CDR2 reads ANQGSEA. This CDR3 has 18 residues. J lost 4 bases, V lost 5 bases, and 20 bases had no gene match.